The 10 T cell receptor beta chains reported below all come from one sample, sequenced in a study of beta chain features in type 1 diabetes (dated by TCRdb to 2016 to 2019). Broad study findings and their caveats: In all four CD4+ subsets, TCRB CDR3 length was moderately but significantly shorter in type 1 diabetes patients.

Their target antigens are unknown. The library was generated by the immunoSEQ multiplex PCR assay. The High Capacity cDNA Reverse Transcription Kit was used to reverse transcribe all of the isolated RNA, meaning that expressed TCRB transcripts were what got sequenced. Here the immuneACCESS table is served through TCRdb, limited to in-frame sequences with V and J called. Missing clones are a known gap in these copies; in checked studies unresolved V genes cover under half, and the rest lacks a known reason. This sample gives approximately 60,000 clones in total; under 60% of them show up just once. The ten most abundant clones make up around 2.6% of the sample. What was sequenced was Tregs from blood. The cell subset or site label for this specimen denotes: regulatory CD4+ T cells. These receptor sequences come from a woman in her thirties or forties with type 1 diabetes.

The chain uses TRBV2 and TRBJ2-1; TRBD1 is a possible D gene (6 bases). Germline V gene sequence: CDR1 SNHLY, CDR2 FYNNEI. Trimming cost V 3 bases and J 7 bases, with 7 bases left between them. The CDR3 totals 12 residues. The CDR3 is CASSERGNEQFF. In DNA form, the CDR3 reads TGTGCCAGCAGTGAGAGGGGGAATGAGCAGTTCTTC.

V and J are TRBV7-2 and TRBJ1-2; 8 bases map to TRBD1. The trim removed 5 bases at V and 8 bases at J, leaving 10 bases unmatched. The CDR3 runs to 14 residues. Germline lookup yields CDR1 SGHTA and CDR2 FQGNSA. CDR3 sequence: CASSLTWDRSGYTF. Here the CDR3 DNA reads TGTGCCAGCAGCCTTACTTGGGACAGGTCAGGCTACACCTTC.

V is TRBV10-3 and J is TRBJ2-3; 11 bases map to TRBD2. Germline loops: CDR1 ENHRY, CDR2 SYGVKD. After removal of 3 bases from V and 4 bases from J, the junction contained 3 bases not matched to a gene. CDR3 size: 15 residues. The CDR3 is CAISDSSGGPDTQYF. The CDR3 nucleotides are TGTGCCATCAGTGACTCTAGCGGGGGGCCAGATACGCAGTATTTT.

The chain uses TRBV4-1 and TRBJ1-5; TRBD1 agrees at 7 bases. V trimming: 0 bases; J trimming: 4 bases; junction bases outside the gene matches: 6. This CDR3 has 16 amino acids. Per germline, CDR1 MGHRA and CDR2 YSYEKL. CDR3 sequence (DNA): TGCGCCAGCAGCCAAGAAAGAGGACAGGTTAATCAGCCCCAGCATTTT. Its protein product is CASSQERGQVNQPQHF.

This clone was seen only a few times. The genes are TRBV7-3 and TRBJ1-1, with 8 bases lining up with TRBD1. The germline V gene encodes CDR1 SGHTA and CDR2 FQGTGA. This CDR3 region has 15 residues. V dropped 5 bases and J dropped 5; count of bases not matched to a gene: 10. Written as DNA, the CDR3 is TGTGCCAGCAGCCCCCAACAGGGGGTTGGAACTGAAGCTTTCTTT. This codes for CASSPQQGVGTEAFF.

The chain links TRBV6-5 to TRBJ2-7, with 8 bases fitting TRBD1. Germline loops: CDR1 MNHEY, CDR2 SVGAGI. J gave up 4 bases and V 6 bases, and 11 bases lay outside the gene matches. The CDR3 is 15 residues long. The CDR3 sequence: CASSSGQGVSYEQYF. DNA for the CDR3: TGTGCCAGCAGCTCCGGACAGGGAGTTTCGTACGAGCAGTACTTC.

The genes are TRBV25-1 and TRBJ1-4, with TRBD1 matching 9 bases. The CDR3 loop spans 15 amino acids. J lost 6 bases, V lost 4 bases, and 6 bases had no gene match. In germline, CDR1 is MGHDK, CDR2 SYGVNS. The CDR3 loop is CASSGYRGPDEKLFF. Written as DNA, the CDR3 is TGTGCCAGCAGTGGCTACAGGGGGCCCGATGAAAAACTGTTTTTT.

This clone has only one observation. The chain has TRBV5-1 and TRBJ2-3, with 7 bases identical to TRBD1. The CDR3 contains 17 residues. The ends lost 6 bases at V and 2 bases at J; junction bases unmatched: 15. The germline gives CDR1 SGHRS, CDR2 YFSETQ. CDR3 protein: CASTADRVRAHTDTQYF. CDR3 coding DNA: TGCGCCAGCACCGCAGACAGGGTGAGGGCACACACAGATACGCAGTATTTT.

The chain couples TRBV28 to TRBJ2-6, with TRBD2 as a possible D gene (5 bases). This CDR3 has 15 amino acids. Germline values: CDR1 MDHEN, CDR2 SYDVKM. The germline V and J ends were trimmed by 3 bases and 3 bases, with 9 bases remaining between them. CDR3 bases: TGTGCCAGCAGTTTCGGGGTGGTTGGGGCCAACGTCCTGACTTTC. The encoded protein is CASSFGVVGANVLTF.

Sample share makes this clone medium-sized (0.01 to 0.1%). The chain joins TRBV9 to TRBJ1-6; TRBD1 matches 9 bases. Germline V CDR1 and CDR2: SGDLS, YYNGEE. The CDR3 is made up of 16 amino acids. V trimming: 3 bases; J trimming: 7 bases; junction bases outside the gene matches: 8. CDR3 bases: TGTGCCAGCAGCGGCGGGGACAGGGCCGTCAATTCACCCCTCCACTTT. This translates into CASSGGDRAVNSPLHF.